This T cell receptor (beta chain) was retrieved from a study of T cell clonotyping in hematopoietic cell transplantation. The data were produced by immunoSEQ multiplex PCR, yet TCRdb's version contains in-frame clones alone and is incomplete. The sample lists about 4,400 clones; about 20% were seen once. Recipient blood drawn about 28 days pretransplant and days 30, 100, 180 after. Notes on this clone: The target antigen is unknown.

The V gene lost 0 bases and the J gene lost 4 bases, with 11 bases spanning the gap. The CDR3 has 14 residues. CDR1 is GTSNPN and CDR2 is SVGIG in the germline V gene (reference sequence). Findings and caveats of the study: CD4 and CD8 repertoire contributions could not be separated without sorting. Recipient TCR diversity dropped after transplant; expanded clonotypes rose from day 30 to 180. Broader posttransplant TCR repertoire diversity was predicted by graft donor and pretransplant recipient Inverse Simpson Index values.

This TCR came from a male patient in his late teens or twenties who had an allogeneic stem cell transplant, so the T cells may come from the graft donor. Some clones in this sample may be carry-over from other donors' samples. This sample comprised PBMCs, obtained 180 days after allogeneic stem cell transplant. The chain has TRBV30 and TRBJ2-3; D is possibly TRBD2 (5 bases). The chain's CDR3 is CAWSVRASPDTQYF. In DNA form, the CDR3 reads TGTGCCTGGAGTGTACGGGCTAGCCCAGATACGCAGTATTTT.